This T cell receptor beta chain was sequenced during a study of T cells in Graves' hyperthyroidism and ophthalmopathy. This clonotype has at least ten counts. Its antigen is still unknown. Amplified TCR beta CDR3 regions derived from RNA transcripts. The HTBI primer set served for first-round RT-PCR of the TCR CDR3. TCRdb used MiXCR to reprocess the multiplex PCR reads, holding one entry per CDR3 protein. The table shows around 290,000 distinct CDR3 sequences, with roughly 15% occurring only once. The V and J ends lost 5 bases and 8 bases, in that order; junction bases with no gene match: 8. The CDR3 spans 15 residues. In germline, CDR1 is SGHAT, CDR2 FQNNGV. Broader study findings: Onset of ophthalmopathy came a median roughly 6.4 months after the model predicted it.

Reasons for excluding patients were uncontrolled infection, other autoimmune disease, pregnancy or lactation. Diagnostic decisions used clinical symptoms, serum thyroxine and TRAb, thyroid ultrasound and orbital computed tomography. Sequenced input: blood. The genes are TRBV11-2 and TRBJ2-1; 11 nucleotides match TRBD2. The receptor was derived from a woman in her forties with Graves' hyperthyroidism. The chain's CDR3 is CASSLTSGSTHEQFF. CDR3 DNA sequence: TGTGCCAGCAGCCTCACTAGCGGGAGTACGCATGAGCAGTTCTTC.